This T cell receptor beta chain is from a study of T cell responses to AZD1222 COVID-19 vaccine. Germline CDR1 is SGHRS and CDR2 is YFSETQ. V lost 6 bases to trimming and J lost 0 bases, with 7 bases between them. There are 13 residues in the CDR3. Some clones are missing from TCRdb's copy, which holds only in-frame ones; the method was immunoSEQ multiplex PCR. This table has over 120,000 clones, over 75% appearing once. The chain employs TRBV5-1 and TRBJ2-1; D call uncertain. The sequence derives from an adult who received the MenACWY meningococcal vaccine as a control. The sequences come from peripheral blood, collected 28 days after the second dose of the MenACWY control vaccine. The CDR3 is CASTRSSYNEQFF. The CDR3 DNA sequence: TGCGCCAGCACCCGGTCCTCCTACAATGAGCAGTTCTTC.